This T cell receptor (beta chain) emerged from a study of cytomegalovirus exposure and HLA in healthy donors. The CDR3 totals 16 residues. V lost 1 base and J 6 bases, leaving 19 bases between the germline ends. From germline, CDR1 is SGHVS and CDR2 FNYEAQ. 60 Vbeta and 13 Jbeta primers were used in PCR. Some clones are missing from TCRdb's copy, which holds only in-frame ones; the method was immunoSEQ multiplex PCR. This table lists about 42,000 clones. V gene TRBV7-6 combines with J gene TRBJ2-7, with a weak D call TRBD2 (6 bases). Sequenced material: PBMCs. The clonotype originates from a young man in good health and CMV-seronegative. This chain's CDR3 is CASSLGPDGAGSEQYF. The CDR3 nucleotides are TGTGCCAGCAGCTTAGGTCCCGATGGGGCGGGGAGCGAGCAGTACTTC.